A selection of T cell receptor beta chains follows, all from one sample in a study of cytomegalovirus exposure and HLA in healthy donors. TCRdb's copy holds only in-frame clones and misses some; the assay was immunoSEQ multiplex PCR. The sample records roughly 110,000 clones, approximately 79% being singletons. Material for sequencing was PBMCs. The receptor set was obtained from a man in his 60s in good health and CMV-seronegative. CDR3s include the opening cysteine and the closing phenylalanine or tryptophan. A D gene is named only where the DNA matches it firmly. Only some rows state a clone size, as once, few, many or a class for expanded clones.

j_call d_call clone_size cdr3_length v_call cdr3_nt cdr3_aa
TRBJ2-7 - few 14 TRBV27 TGTGCCAGCAGTTCACAGGGGAGGAACTACGAGCAGTACTTC CASSSQGRNYEQYF
TRBJ1-1 TRBD1 - 16 TRBV27 TGTGCCAGCAGTCCCTTGGGACAGGGGGCGAACACTGAAGCTTTCTTT CASSPLGQGANTEAFF
TRBJ2-3 - - 14 TRBV19 TGTGCCAGCAGGCCGGGGTCCTGGGGAGATACGCAGTATTTT CASRPGSWGDTQYF
TRBJ1-4 TRBD1 - 16 TRBV5-1 TGCGCCAGCAGCTTGGGACAGGGGGTGACTAATGAAAAACTGTTTTTT CASSLGQGVTNEKLFF
TRBJ2-5 TRBD2 - 13 TRBV7-2 TGTGCCAGCAGCTTCGGGGGGGGTGAGACCCAGTACTTC CASSFGGGETQYF
TRBJ1-5 - - 14 TRBV7-2 TGTGCCAGCACCTTAACTGTCAGCAATCAGCCCCAGCATTTT CASTLTVSNQPQHF
TRBJ1-3 - once 17 TRBV2 TGTGCCAGCAGCGGGGACAAAGTCCCCCTCTCTGGAAACACCATATATTTT CASSGDKVPLSGNTIYF
TRBJ2-6 - - 14 TRBV2 TGTGCCAGCGCCGGGTTCTCTGGGGCCAACGTCCTGACTTTC CASAGFSGANVLTF
TRBJ2-5 TRBD2 once 16 TRBV10-3 TGTGCCATCAGTGACCCTAGCGGGGCGGCCGAGGAGACCCAGTACTTC CAISDPSGAAEETQYF
TRBJ1-1 - - 11 TRBV15 TGTGCCACCAGGGGGGCTGCTGAAGCTTTCTTT CATRGAAEAFF
TRBJ1-1 TRBD1 - 15 TRBV28 TGTGCCAGCGTGCAGGGGGGCCCCGGGGACACTGAAGCTTTCTTT CASVQGGPGDTEAFF
TRBJ2-1 TRBD1 - 15 TRBV7-9 TGTGCCAGCAGCTTATACGGACAGGGTCTTAATGAGCAGTTCTTC CASSLYGQGLNEQFF
TRBJ2-2 - - 14 TRBV9 TGTGCCAGCAGCGGAAGACAGAACACCGGGGAGCTGTTTTTT CASSGRQNTGELFF
TRBJ1-1 TRBD1 - 13 TRBV29-1 TGCAGCGCGCGGGGACAGTGGAACACTGAAGCTTTCTTT CSARGQWNTEAFF
TRBJ2-3 TRBD2 - 17 TRBV6-1 TGTGCCAGCAGCGAAGCCCGGACTAGCGGGGGGGTAGATACGCAGTATTTT CASSEARTSGGVDTQYF
TRBJ1-1 - - 15 TRBV9 TGTGCCAGCAGCGTGAGGGCTTCCTTGAACACTGAAGCTTTCTTT CASSVRASLNTEAFF
TRBJ1-4 - - 15 TRBV27 TGTGCCAGCAGTTTTTCCAGGGAAAGAAATGAAAAACTGTTTTTT CASSFSRERNEKLFF
TRBJ1-1 - - 13 TRBV6-5 TGTGCCAGCACCGGAGCGGGGTACACTGAAGCTTTCTTT CASTGAGYTEAFF
TRBJ2-2 TRBD1 - 15 TRBV9 TGTGCCAGCAGCTCAAGGACAGGGAACACCGGGGAGCTGTTTTTT CASSSRTGNTGELFF
TRBJ1-2 - - 13 TRBV29-1 TGCAGCGTTGGGCAGGGGCTTAACTATGGCTACACCTTC CSVGQGLNYGYTF
TRBJ1-3 - - 12 TRBV29-1 TGCAGCGTTGAAAACAGCGGAAACACCATATATTTT CSVENSGNTIYF
TRBJ1-1 TRBD1 once 16 TRBV14 TGTGCCAGCAGCTGGGACTTAGGGGGCGGTCACACTGAAGCTTTCTTT CASSWDLGGGHTEAFF
TRBJ1-1 - - 12 TRBV6-1 TGTGCCAGCACTCTACAGGGCGGGGAAGCTTTCTTT CASTLQGGEAFF
TRBJ1-1 - - 17 TRBV2 TGTGCCAGCTCCGGCTTTATGGGGGCGCAGATAAACACTGAAGCTTTCTTT CASSGFMGAQINTEAFF
TRBJ1-5 - - 14 TRBV30 TGTGCCTGGTCGGATCTGGGAGGGAATCAGCCCCAGCATTTT CAWSDLGGNQPQHF
TRBJ1-1 - once 14 TRBV7-9 TGTGCCAGCAGCTTGGGGGGGTTGAACACTGAAGCTTTCTTT CASSLGGLNTEAFF
TRBJ2-3 - once 13 TRBV7-2 TGTGCCAGCAGTACGGGAAGCACAGATACGCAGTATTTT CASSTGSTDTQYF
TRBJ1-4 - - 14 TRBV6-1 TGTGCCAGCAGATTACAGGGCAAGGGGGAAAAACTGTTTTTT CASRLQGKGEKLFF
TRBJ1-4 - - 15 TRBV28 TGTGCCAGCAGCCCCTTGCGAGGACAGCTATCAAAACTGTTTTTT CASSPLRGQLSKLFF
TRBJ2-2 - - 14 TRBV5-1 TGCGCCAGCAGCGTTGGACAGAACACCGGGGAGCTGTTTTTT CASSVGQNTGELFF
TRBJ2-5 - - 15 TRBV6-5 TGTGCCAGCAGTTACTCACAGGGTTCGACGGAGACCCAGTACTTC CASSYSQGSTETQYF
TRBJ1-4 TRBD1 - 14 TRBV6-6 TGTGCCAGCAGTAGGACAGGGTTGCGTGAAAAACTGTTTTTT CASSRTGLREKLFF
TRBJ1-5 - - 14 TRBV19 TGTGCCAGTAGTATTGGGCAGCCCAATCAGCCCCAGCATTTT CASSIGQPNQPQHF
TRBJ2-1 - - 14 TRBV7-3 TGTGCCAGCAGCTCCCTGGGTAGCAGCAATGAGCAGTTCTTC CASSSLGSSNEQFF
TRBJ2-2 - - 13 TRBV7-2 TGTGCCAGCAGCCCGTCTACAGCCGGGGAGCTGTTTTTT CASSPSTAGELFF
TRBJ2-3 - - 16 TRBV7-2 TGTGCCAGCAGCGCCGGACTGGTTGGTGGCACAGATACGCAGTATTTT CASSAGLVGGTDTQYF
TRBJ2-5 TRBD2 once 16 TRBV7-2 TGTGCCAGCAGCCCAGGTCTTAGCGGGGGGGCCGAAACCCAGTACTTC CASSPGLSGGAETQYF
TRBJ2-3 TRBD2 - 14 TRBV2 TGTGCCAGCAGTGCGCTTTGGGAGGGAGATACGCAGTATTTT CASSALWEGDTQYF
TRBJ2-7 - - 16 TRBV4-3 TGCGCCAGCAGCCAAGATTGGGGGAGGGGGGTGAGGGAGCAGTACTTC CASSQDWGRGVREQYF
TRBJ2-3 TRBD2 - 16 TRBV5-4 TGTGCCAGCAGCTTGTTCCTAGCGGGTGACGCAGATACGCAGTATTTT CASSLFLAGDADTQYF
TRBJ1-2 - once 12 TRBV7-8 TGTGCCAGCAGCTTAGGTATGGGCGGCTACACCTTC CASSLGMGGYTF
TRBJ2-3 - - 16 TRBV10-3 TGTGCCATCAGGGATGATGTAGGGGGAGGCACAGATACGCAGTATTTT CAIRDDVGGGTDTQYF
TRBJ1-4 - - 13 TRBV5-1 TGCGCCAGCAGACAGGGCTCTAATGAAAAACTGTTTTTT CASRQGSNEKLFF
TRBJ1-3 TRBD1 - 13 TRBV11-2 TGTGCCAGCAGCGCGGACAGGGGGAACACCATATATTTT CASSADRGNTIYF
TRBJ2-3 - - 14 TRBV9 TGTGCCAGCAGCGTATTTTCTACCACAGATACGCAGTATTTT CASSVFSTTDTQYF
TRBJ1-4 TRBD1 - 15 TRBV18 TGTGCCAGCTCACTCAGGACAGGGCCTAATGAAAAACTGTTTTTT CASSLRTGPNEKLFF
TRBJ1-1 - - 12 TRBV6-5 TGTGCCAGCAGAAATGGGAGAACTGAAGCTTTCTTT CASRNGRTEAFF
TRBJ2-7 TRBD1 few 15 TRBV25-1 TGTGCCAGCAGCACTCTGGACAGGGACCTCTACGAGCAGTACTTC CASSTLDRDLYEQYF
TRBJ1-2 - - 13 TRBV6-4 TGTGCCAGCAGACCCGGGACAAGCTATGGCTACACCTTC CASRPGTSYGYTF
TRBJ2-5 TRBD2 - 19 TRBV9 TGTGCCAGCAGCGTCGGACTAGCGGGGGAACACTCGGAGAAAGAGACCCAGTACTTC CASSVGLAGEHSEKETQYF
TRBJ2-2 TRBD1 - 15 TRBV28 TGTGCCAGCAGACCTCGACAGGGGGAAACCGGGGAGCTGTTTTTT CASRPRQGETGELFF
TRBJ2-2 TRBD1 - 11 TRBV30 TGTGCCTGTAGGGGGACAGGGAAGCTGTTTTTT CACRGTGKLFF
TRBJ1-3 - once 14 TRBV6-5 TGTGCCAGCAGAAAAGCACAGTCTGGAAACACCATATATTTT CASRKAQSGNTIYF
TRBJ1-6 - - 15 TRBV7-2 TGTGCCAGCAGCTATAGGGGCTCCAGTAATTCACCCCTCCACTTT CASSYRGSSNSPLHF
TRBJ1-5 - - 12 TRBV6-5 TGTGCCAGCATTCCAGGGAATCAGCCCCAGCATTTT CASIPGNQPQHF
TRBJ1-5 TRBD1 - 14 TRBV5-1 TGCGCCAGCAGCCCCGGACAGGGTAATCAGCCCCAGCATTTT CASSPGQGNQPQHF
TRBJ2-1 TRBD2 - 15 TRBV7-2 TGTGCCAGCAGATTTCTAGCGGGACGGGTGGGTGAGCAGTTCTTC CASRFLAGRVGEQFF
TRBJ1-5 - few 15 TRBV2 TGTGCCAGCAGTGAACTCAGGGGAAGTTATCAGCCCCAGCATTTT CASSELRGSYQPQHF
TRBJ2-5 TRBD2 - 13 TRBV29-1 TGCAGCGTTGGGGGGGGGTCCAAAGAGACCCAGTACTTC CSVGGGSKETQYF